A selection of T cell receptor beta chains follows, all from one sample in a study of blood T cell repertoires in COVID-19. Clones were read by immunoSEQ multiplex PCR, and TCRdb kept only the in-frame ones, dropping some. The sample yields 110,000 to 150,000 clones, 70% to 80% seen once. The sequencing input was peripheral blood. The receptors come from a man in his sixties with acute or convalescent COVID-19. Each CDR3 is given with its conserved first and last residue. D genes are given only for firm matches. The listing skips clone size in some rows; elsewhere it reads once, few, many or a size class.

V,size,J,D,CDR3,DNA
TRBV6-5,once,TRBJ2-5,.,CASSTQGGVGTQYF,TGTGCCAGCAGTACACAGGGTGGGGTGGGGACCCAGTACTTC
TRBV5-4,.,TRBJ1-1,.,CASSPQIDSEAFF,TGTGCCAGCAGCCCCCAGATTGACAGTGAAGCTTTCTTT
TRBV19,.,TRBJ1-1,.,CASSELWANTEAFF,TGTGCCAGTAGTGAACTCTGGGCCAACACTGAAGCTTTCTTT
TRBV7-2,.,TRBJ2-7,.,CASSLAPNYEQYF,TGTGCCAGCAGCTTAGCCCCTAACTACGAGCAGTACTTC
TRBV6-5,few,TRBJ2-7,TRBD2,CASSYSPPGLGYEQYF,TGTGCCAGCAGTTACTCGCCTCCGGGACTAGGATACGAGCAGTACTTC
TRBV10-3,once,TRBJ1-4,.,CVCGEKLFF,TGTGTCTGCGGGGAAAAACTGTTTTTT
TRBV9,few,TRBJ1-2,TRBD1,CASSRDRGHGYTF,TGTGCCAGCAGCCGAGACAGGGGGCACGGCTACACCTTC
TRBV6-1,.,TRBJ2-1,TRBD2,CASSETGTSRYEQFF,TGTGCCAGCAGTGAAACCGGGACTAGTAGGTATGAGCAGTTCTTC
TRBV7-2,.,TRBJ1-1,.,CASSLFGHSNTEAFF,TGTGCCAGCAGCTTATTTGGACACTCGAACACTGAAGCTTTCTTT
TRBV28,.,TRBJ1-2,.,CASSSIPTGTYGYTF,TGTGCCAGCAGTTCCATCCCGACAGGTACCTATGGCTACACCTTC
TRBV11-3,.,TRBJ2-3,.,CASSLGQPEADTQYF,TGTGCCAGCAGCTTGGGACAACCGGAGGCAGATACGCAGTATTTT
TRBV3-1/TRBV3-2,.,TRBJ1-5,.,CASSQASTGGPQHF,TGTGCCAGCAGCCAAGCCTCGACCGGCGGGCCCCAGCATTTT